This entry is about one TCR beta chain. Individuals having autoimmune disease history or systemic immunosuppression were not enrolled. The assay was immunoSEQ multiplex PCR, and TCRdb's table has in-frame clones only and misses some. This sample has about 56,000 clones; 83% occur once, and the top ten carry 2.5% to 3.5%. This record belongs to a study of OX40 agonist ivuxolimab in advanced cancers. Turning to the study itself: The patients received agonistic anti-OX40 (CD134) antibody ivuxolimab. A history of anti-PD-1, anti-PD-L1 or anti-CTLA-4 therapy was acceptable, and approximately 39% had some. Three patients had partial responses: one hepatocellular carcinoma, two cutaneous melanoma.

The source of this sequence is an adult with an advanced solid tumor such as melanoma, head and neck, liver or kidney cancer. The material sequenced was CD4+ or CD8+ T cells sorted from blood, taken in a trial of the OX40 agonist ivuxolimab.

CDR3 residues: CAGRVDRAGELFF. DNA of the CDR3: TGCGCCGGAAGGGTAGACCGCGCCGGGGAGCTGTTTTTT. This chain joins TRBV23-1 and TRBJ2-2; D gene uncertain. TRBV23-1 is flagged as an ORF with uncertain function. V gave up 11 bases and J gave up 6 bases, with 16 bases separating them. CDR3 size: 13 residues.